A selection of T cell receptor beta chains follows, all from one sample in a study of blood T cell repertoires in COVID-19. Repertoires were generated with immunoSEQ multiplex PCR, while TCRdb's copy carries only in-frame clones and drops some. The sample consists of about 390,000 clones, about 89% of them appearing once. The source material was peripheral blood. The receptors originated from a woman between 55 and 75 years old with COVID-19, enrolled during active disease. Each CDR3 is given with its conserved first and last residue. The order of the fields is V gene, clone size, J gene, D gene, CDR3 protein, CDR3 DNA. The D gene is left open where the match is weak. Size is omitted from some rows. Given values are once, few, many or a class for expanded clones.

TRBV18	.	TRBJ2-4	TRBD1	CASSPGDRGIQYF	TGTGCCAGCTCACCTGGGGACAGGGGGATTCAGTACTTC
TRBV5-5	.	TRBJ1-3	.	CASSFSGFGNTIYF	TGTGCCAGCAGCTTTTCAGGGTTTGGAAACACCATATATTTT
TRBV7-2	.	TRBJ1-6	.	CASSLHQGSNNSPLHF	TGTGCCAGCAGCTTGCACCAGGGCTCCAATAATTCACCCCTCCACTTT
TRBV28	.	TRBJ1-2	TRBD1	CASSFPYRGLAGYTF	TGTGCCAGCAGTTTTCCCTACAGGGGCCTAGCTGGCTACACCTTC
TRBV19	.	TRBJ2-3	TRBD1	CASSPTGAGTDTQYF	TGTGCCAGTAGTCCGACAGGGGCGGGCACAGATACGCAGTATTTT
TRBV6-5	.	TRBJ1-5	.	CASAAGSNQPQHF	TGTGCCTCGGCGGCAGGGAGCAATCAGCCCCAGCATTTT
TRBV9	.	TRBJ2-1	.	CASSLSGYNEQFF	TGTGCCAGCAGCCTTAGCGGCTACAATGAGCAGTTCTTC
TRBV12-3/TRBV12-4	.	TRBJ2-1	.	CASSLAADEQFF	TGTGCCAGCAGTTTAGCGGCGGATGAGCAGTTCTTC
TRBV6-5	.	TRBJ1-4	.	CASSLRTTNEKLFF	TGTGCCAGCAGCCTAAGAACAACTAATGAAAAACTGTTTTTT
TRBV5-1	once	TRBJ2-5	.	CASSLSGRAYQETQYF	TGCGCCAGCAGCTTGTCGGGCAGGGCGTACCAAGAGACCCAGTACTTC
TRBV11-3	once	TRBJ2-2	TRBD2	CASSPRAGGTGELFF	TGTGCCAGCAGCCCACGAGCGGGGGGCACCGGGGAGCTGTTTTTT
TRBV7-8	.	TRBJ2-2	.	CASSLLTVPGELFF	TGTGCCAGCAGCCTGCTAACAGTCCCCGGGGAGCTGTTTTTT
TRBV4-2	once	TRBJ2-2	TRBD2	CASSQEEGLAGGNTGELFF	TGTGCCAGCAGCCAAGAGGAAGGACTAGCGGGGGGTAACACCGGGGAGCTGTTTTTT
TRBV7-6	.	TRBJ1-1	TRBD1	CASSLRQGRVTFF	TGTGCCAGCAGCTTGAGACAGGGGAGGGTAACTTTCTTT
TRBV24-1	once	TRBJ1-5	TRBD1	CATSDAAGTGGFNQPQHF	TGTGCCACCAGTGATGCGGCCGGGACAGGGGGTTTTAATCAGCCCCAGCATTTT
TRBV28	.	TRBJ1-3	.	CASSYPGASGNTIYF	TGTGCCAGCAGTTATCCAGGGGCGTCTGGAAACACCATATATTTT
TRBV6-5	.	TRBJ2-7	.	CASSYLTGGSYEQYF	TGTGCCAGCAGTTACCTGACCGGCGGCTCCTACGAGCAGTACTTC
TRBV18	.	TRBJ1-2	TRBD1	CASSPDRGPSGYTF	TGTGCCAGCTCACCGGACAGGGGGCCTTCTGGCTACACCTTC
TRBV6-2/TRBV6-3	.	TRBJ1-1	.	CASSPPGPRRGNTEAFF	TGTGCCAGCAGCCCTCCGGGTCCACGGAGAGGGAACACTGAAGCTTTCTTT
TRBV18	.	TRBJ1-6	TRBD1	CASSPTTGGANSPLHF	TGTGCCAGCTCACCTACGACAGGGGGCGCGAATTCACCCCTCCACTTT
TRBV28	.	TRBJ1-2	.	CASSLENYGYTF	TGTGCCAGCAGCCTCGAGAACTATGGCTACACCTTC
TRBV28	.	TRBJ2-7	.	CASSLASGLSYEQYF	TGTGCCAGCAGTTTAGCTAGTGGTCTCTCCTACGAGCAGTACTTC
TRBV29-1	.	TRBJ2-1	.	CSVGDEQFF	TGCAGCGTCGGGGATGAGCAGTTCTTC
TRBV3-1/TRBV3-2	once	TRBJ2-7	TRBD2	CASSPQGLAGSYEQYF	TGTGCCAGCAGCCCCCAGGGGCTAGCGGGGTCCTACGAGCAGTACTTC
TRBV5-1	.	TRBJ1-4	TRBD1	CASSARQGVNEKLFF	TGCGCCAGCAGCGCGCGGCAGGGGGTTAATGAAAAACTGTTTTTT
TRBV10-3	.	TRBJ2-7	.	CAISEVGSSYEQYF	TGTGCCATCAGTGAAGTGGGGAGCTCCTACGAGCAGTACTTC
TRBV15	.	TRBJ2-7	TRBD2	CATSRPSGGDYEQYF	TGTGCCACCAGCAGACCTAGCGGGGGGGATTACGAGCAGTACTTC
TRBV5-1	.	TRBJ1-2	TRBD1	CASSPLGTGLGDYGYTF	TGCGCCAGCAGCCCGCTAGGGACAGGGCTAGGAGACTATGGCTACACCTTC
TRBV6-5	.	TRBJ2-7	TRBD1	CASRRGTGGYEQYF	TGTGCCAGCAGGCGCGGGACAGGGGGCTACGAGCAGTACTTC
TRBV18	.	TRBJ1-2	TRBD1	CASSPDGTGYGYTF	TGTGCCAGCTCACCGGATGGGACAGGGTATGGCTACACCTTC
TRBV7-2	.	TRBJ1-2	.	CASTPVGARSGYGYTF	TGTGCCAGCACCCCCGTGGGGGCCAGGAGCGGCTATGGCTACACCTTC
TRBV9	.	TRBJ2-7	.	CASSVGAGGGNEQYF	TGTGCCAGCAGCGTAGGGGCTGGGGGAGGTAACGAGCAGTACTTC
TRBV5-5	once	TRBJ1-1	.	CASSLEGASTEAFF	TGTGCCAGCAGCTTGGAAGGGGCTAGCACTGAAGCTTTCTTT
TRBV7-6	.	TRBJ1-1	.	CASSLGGPTTNTEAFF	TGTGCCAGCAGCTTAGGAGGGCCCACCACGAACACTGAAGCTTTCTTT
TRBV3-1/TRBV3-2	.	TRBJ1-4	.	CASSQEENEKLFF	TGTGCCAGCAGCCAAGAGGAGAATGAAAAACTGTTTTTT
TRBV7-2	.	TRBJ1-3	TRBD1	CASSSSGTAGNTIYF	TGTGCCAGCAGCTCGTCCGGGACAGCTGGAAACACCATATATTTT
TRBV2	.	TRBJ2-5	TRBD2	CASSGASGVALQETQYF	TGTGCCAGCAGCGGAGCTAGCGGGGTCGCCCTCCAAGAGACCCAGTACTTC
TRBV3-1/TRBV3-2	.	TRBJ2-1	TRBD2	CASSQDLAGGVNEQFF	TGTGCCAGCAGCCAAGATCTAGCGGGGGGGGTCAATGAGCAGTTCTTC
TRBV6-5	few	TRBJ2-7	TRBD1	CASRLGTGTYEQYF	TGTGCCAGCCGTTTGGGGACAGGGACCTACGAGCAGTACTTC
TRBV19	.	TRBJ1-2	TRBD1	CASSSTGWGFNGYTF	TGTGCCAGTAGTTCGACAGGGTGGGGTTTTAACGGCTACACCTTC
TRBV5-1	.	TRBJ2-7	.	CASSPEAGFHSWNF	TGCGCCAGCAGCCCAGAGGCCGGGTTCCACTCCTGGAACTTC
TRBV28	.	TRBJ2-7	.	CASSLFSRNEQYF	TGTGCCAGCAGTTTATTTTCCAGGAACGAGCAGTACTTC
TRBV5-1	.	TRBJ1-1	.	CASSAQGPMTEAFF	TGCGCCAGCAGCGCGCAGGGGCCGATGACTGAAGCTTTCTTT
TRBV18	once	TRBJ1-3	TRBD1	CASSPGQGSFSSGNTIYF	TGTGCCAGCTCACCGGGACAGGGATCCTTCAGCTCTGGAAACACCATATATTTT
TRBV5-1	.	TRBJ2-3	.	CASTGIGDTQYF	TGCGCCAGCACGGGGATTGGAGATACGCAGTATTTT
TRBV7-9	.	TRBJ2-3	TRBD2	CASSLTSGDTDTQYF	TGTGCCAGCAGCTTAACTAGCGGGGACACAGATACGCAGTATTTT
TRBV27	.	TRBJ1-3	.	CASRSRILENTIYF	TGTGCCAGCAGGTCGCGTATCTTAGAAAACACCATATATTTT
TRBV18	.	TRBJ2-3	TRBD2	CASSPAQGLVEADTQYF	TGTGCCAGCTCACCCGCACAGGGACTAGTTGAGGCAGATACGCAGTATTTT
TRBV6-5	.	TRBJ1-3	.	CASSGGTGNTIYF	TGTGCCAGCAGCGGAGGGACTGGAAACACCATATATTTT
TRBV4-1	.	TRBJ2-5	TRBD1	CASSLTRQGAPGETQYF	TGCGCCAGCAGCCTAACGAGACAGGGGGCGCCTGGAGAGACCCAGTACTTC
TRBV28	.	TRBJ1-5	.	CASREGYGNQPQHF	TGTGCCAGCAGAGAGGGTTATGGCAATCAGCCCCAGCATTTT
TRBV28	.	TRBJ2-7	TRBD2	CASSNPRLASYEQYF	TGTGCCAGCAGCAATCCCAGACTAGCCTCCTACGAGCAGTACTTC
TRBV5-4	.	TRBJ2-6	.	CASSLTGYGANVLTF	TGTGCCAGCAGCTTGACAGGGTACGGGGCCAACGTCCTGACTTTC
TRBV7-3	.	TRBJ2-1	TRBD1	CASSRGTGGYNEQFF	TGTGCCAGCAGCCGAGGGACAGGGGGCTACAATGAGCAGTTCTTC
TRBV5-1	.	TRBJ1-1	.	CASSLGGQNTEAFF	TGCGCCAGCAGCCTGGGCGGCCAGAACACTGAAGCTTTCTTT
TRBV24-1	.	TRBJ1-3	.	CATSDINRGDRNTIYF	TGTGCCACCAGTGATATAAATCGGGGAGACAGGAACACCATATATTTT
TRBV10-3	once	TRBJ2-3	.	CAISESAPPDTQYF	TGTGCCATCAGTGAGTCGGCCCCGCCGGATACGCAGTATTTT
TRBV28	.	TRBJ1-2	.	CASSSLGGYGYTF	TGTGCCAGCAGCTCACTCGGGGGCTATGGCTACACCTTC
TRBV21-1	.	TRBJ2-1	.	CASTINRDSSLGYNEQFF	TGTGCCAGCACCATAAACCGGGACAGTAGCCTTGGCTACAATGAGCAGTTCTTC